This T cell receptor beta chain comes out of a study of blood T cell repertoires in COVID-19. Here immunoSEQ multiplex PCR was the method, and the copy in TCRdb shows in-frame clones only, minus some. The data contain about 200,000 clones, roughly nine tenths of them singletons. Material for sequencing was PBMCs or T cells enriched from blood (not recorded which). The receptor's source is a woman younger than 45 with acute COVID-19.

The CDR3 loop is CASSVASLGFSGGGYTF. The CDR3 region has the DNA TGTGCCAGCAGCGTAGCGTCCCTAGGGTTCTCAGGGGGTGGCTACACCTTC. The J gene is TRBJ1-2, the V gene TRBV9, with 7 bases identical to TRBD1. The CDR3 totals 17 residues. Germline CDR1 SGDLS, CDR2 YYNGEE. V trimming: 0 bases; J trimming: 7 bases; junction bases outside the gene matches: 15.